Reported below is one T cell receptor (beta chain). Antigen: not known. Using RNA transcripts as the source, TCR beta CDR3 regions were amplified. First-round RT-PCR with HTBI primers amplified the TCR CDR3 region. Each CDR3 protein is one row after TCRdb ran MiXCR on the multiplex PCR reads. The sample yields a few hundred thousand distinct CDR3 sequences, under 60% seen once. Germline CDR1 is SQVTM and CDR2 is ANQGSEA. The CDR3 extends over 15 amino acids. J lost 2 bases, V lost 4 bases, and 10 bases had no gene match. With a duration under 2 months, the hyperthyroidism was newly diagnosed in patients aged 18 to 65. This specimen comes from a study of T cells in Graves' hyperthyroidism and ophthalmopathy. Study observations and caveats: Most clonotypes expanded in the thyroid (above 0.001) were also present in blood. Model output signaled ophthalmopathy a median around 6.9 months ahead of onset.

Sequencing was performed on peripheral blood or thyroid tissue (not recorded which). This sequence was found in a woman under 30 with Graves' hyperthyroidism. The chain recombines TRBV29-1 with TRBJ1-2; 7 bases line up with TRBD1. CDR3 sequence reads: CSVADRDRENYGYTF. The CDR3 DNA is TGCAGCGTTGCGGACCGGGACAGAGAAAACTATGGCTACACCTTC.